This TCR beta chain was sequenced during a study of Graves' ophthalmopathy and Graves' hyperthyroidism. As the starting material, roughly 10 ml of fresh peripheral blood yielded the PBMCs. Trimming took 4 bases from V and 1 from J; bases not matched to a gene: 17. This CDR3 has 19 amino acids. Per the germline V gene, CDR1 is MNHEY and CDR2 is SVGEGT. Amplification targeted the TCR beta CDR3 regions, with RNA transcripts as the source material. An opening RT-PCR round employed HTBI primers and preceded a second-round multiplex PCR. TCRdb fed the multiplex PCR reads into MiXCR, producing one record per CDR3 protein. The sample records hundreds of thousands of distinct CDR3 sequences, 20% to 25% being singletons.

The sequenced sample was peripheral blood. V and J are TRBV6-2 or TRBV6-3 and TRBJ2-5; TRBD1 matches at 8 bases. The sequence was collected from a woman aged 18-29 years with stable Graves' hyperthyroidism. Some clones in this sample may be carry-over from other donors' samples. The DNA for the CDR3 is TGTGCCAGCAGTTTCCAGAGACAGGGGAGTGTGTCCTCCCAAGAGACCCAGTACTTC. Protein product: CASSFQRQGSVSSQETQYF.